These 13 T cell receptor beta chains came from one sample sequenced in a study of T cells in localized non-small cell lung cancer. Assay: immunoSEQ multiplex PCR; the TCRdb copy retains only in-frame clones and omits some. The sample includes over 20,000 clones, roughly 86% of them seen just once. Sequencing was performed on peripheral blood, taken before any cancer treatment. The receptors stem from a male donor at least 60 years old with stage II squamous cell lung carcinoma.

This clone was observed once. This chain joins TRBV7-8 and TRBJ2-2, with no clear D. Per germline, CDR1 SGHVS and CDR2 FQNEAQ. V was trimmed by 0 bases and J by 0 bases, leaving 8 bases between them. The CDR3 consists of 16 residues. The CDR3 region is CASSLAQTANTGELFF. The CDR3 DNA follows: TGTGCCAGCAGCTTAGCGCAGACGGCGAACACCGGGGAGCTGTTTTTT.

This clone has a handful of counts. The DNA for the CDR3 is TGTGCCAGCACCCCTGGTATGGGGGCCGCAGAGACCCAGTACTTC. Amino acids: CASTPGMGAAETQYF. The chain has TRBV7-9 and TRBJ2-5, with D possibly matching TRBD1 (6 bases). Germline V gene sequence: CDR1 SEHNR, CDR2 FQNEAQ (reference sequence). CDR3 length: 15 amino acids. V was trimmed by 7 bases and J by 4 bases, leaving 19 bases between them.

The chain carries TRBV4-1 and TRBJ2-3; unclear D gene. The CDR3 has 17 amino acids. The germline CDR1 and CDR2 sequences are MGHRA and YSYEKL. Trimming removed 3 bases at V and 0 bases at J, with 16 bases between. The CDR3, as DNA: TGCGCCAGCAGCCAGTTTAGTGTGGAAGCTAGCACAGATACGCAGTATTTT. Translation: CASSQFSVEASTDTQYF.

The chain has TRBV28 and TRBJ2-2; 8 positions agree with TRBD2. The CDR3 runs to 15 residues. Germline loops: CDR1 MDHEN, CDR2 SYDVKM. With V trimmed by 6 bases and J by 3 bases, 6 bases remained unmatched. DNA of the CDR3: TGTGCCAGCAGCCTGCCGGGAGGGTACACCGGGGAGCTGTTTTTT. It specifies CASSLPGGYTGELFF. The complete variable domain, with remaining parts taken from reference TRBV28 and TRBJ2-2, reads DVKVTQSSRYLVKRTGEKVFLECVQDMDHENMFWYRQDPGLGLRLIYFSYDVKMKEKGDIPEGYSVSREKKERFSLILESASTNQTSMYLCASSLPGGYTGELFFGEGSRLTVL.

The gene calls are TRBV25-1 and TRBJ1-4; 9 bases line up with TRBD1. This CDR3 comprises 15 residues. Germline V gene lookup returns CDR1 MGHDK and CDR2 SYGVNS. V shed 6 bases, J shed 0 bases, and the junction held 2 bases outside the gene matches. As DNA, the CDR3 is TGTGCCAGCAGGGGGACAGGGCCAACTAATGAAAAACTGTTTTTT. It encodes CASRGTGPTNEKLFF.

This chain links TRBV2 with TRBJ2-5, with D perhaps TRBD2 (6 bases). CDR1 is SNHLY and CDR2 is FYNNEI in the germline V gene. V lost 6 bases and J lost 5, with 10 bases in between. CDR3 length: 12 residues. CDR3 sequence (DNA): TGTGCCAGCAGGAGGGAGGAGGAGACCCAGTACTTC. Translated: CASRREEETQYF.

This clone was seen a handful of times. The chain couples TRBV11-2 to TRBJ1-2; D gene unclear. V was cut by 4 bases and J by 0 bases, with 15 bases left in between. The CDR3 has 16 amino acids. Germline loops: CDR1 SGHAT, CDR2 FQNNGV. CDR3 DNA: TGTGCCAGCAGCTCCATCCGGACGGAACCTAACTATGGCTACACCTTC. It is translated as CASSSIRTEPNYGYTF.

This clone has a single count. The chain links TRBV11-2 to TRBJ1-1; maybe TRBD1 (5 bases). The CDR3 has 14 residues. V lost 1 base, J lost 2 bases, and 8 bases lay in between. Germline values: CDR1 SGHAT, CDR2 FQNNGV. CDR3 nucleotides: TGTGCCAGCAGCTTAGGGGGGGGAAACACTGAAGCTTTCTTT. Its translation is CASSLGGGNTEAFF.

The genes are TRBV5-1 and TRBJ2-3; D is uncertain. CDR3 length equals 14 residues. The V and J ends lost 4 bases and 4 bases respectively, with 13 bases between them. Germline lookup yields CDR1 SGHRS and CDR2 YFSETQ. The CDR3 sequence is CASSARHSADTQYF. In DNA form, the CDR3 reads TGCGCCAGCAGCGCCCGACACTCAGCAGATACGCAGTATTTT. Combining the CDR3 with reference TRBV5-1 and TRBJ2-3 gives the whole variable domain KAGVTQTPRYLIKTRGQQVTLSCSPISGHRSVSWYQQTPGQGLQFLFEYFSETQRNKGNFPGRFSGRQFSNSRSEMNVSTLELGDSALYLCASSARHSADTQYFGPGTRLTVL.

The V call is TRBV4-3, the J call TRBJ2-3; 7 bases are shared with TRBD2. The CDR3 loop spans 15 amino acids. Germline lookup yields CDR1 LGHNA and CDR2 YSLEER. Losses at the gene ends were 1 base for V and 4 bases for J; bases not matched to a gene: 5. CDR3 region: CASSQGGGSADTQYF. The CDR3 nucleotides are TGCGCCAGCAGCCAAGGGGGCGGGAGCGCAGATACGCAGTATTTT.

This clone was counted only a few times. The rearrangement links TRBV4-3 to TRBJ2-7; TRBD2 aligns across 9 bases. J was trimmed by 3 bases and V by 0 bases; bases with no gene match: 12. CDR3 length equals 18 residues. Germline CDR1 reads LGHNA; CDR2 reads YSLEER. Here the CDR3 DNA reads TGCGCCAGCAGCCAAGATCAGAGCAGCGGGGGGATGAACTACGAGCAGTACTTC. Protein sequence: CASSQDQSSGGMNYEQYF.

This chain connects TRBV6-1 to TRBJ1-2; D is possibly TRBD1 (5 bases). Between the trimmed V and J ends, which lost 11 bases and 3 bases, there was a span of 16 bases. Germline-derived CDR1 and CDR2 are MNHNS and SASEGT. The CDR3 has 13 residues. As DNA, the CDR3 is TGTGCCGACAGCCCCGCACGGGACTATGGCTACACCTTC. The encoded protein is CADSPARDYGYTF.

This rearrangement joins TRBV9 to TRBJ2-1, with a tentative D call TRBD2 (6 bases). The germline CDR1 and CDR2 sequences are SGDLS and YYNGEE. The V end lost 2 bases, the J end lost 2 bases, and 11 bases lay between the germline ends. This CDR3 region has 15 residues. The CDR3 reads CASSVLASAYNEQFF. In nucleotides, the CDR3 is TGTGCCAGCAGCGTCCTGGCTAGCGCCTACAATGAGCAGTTCTTC.